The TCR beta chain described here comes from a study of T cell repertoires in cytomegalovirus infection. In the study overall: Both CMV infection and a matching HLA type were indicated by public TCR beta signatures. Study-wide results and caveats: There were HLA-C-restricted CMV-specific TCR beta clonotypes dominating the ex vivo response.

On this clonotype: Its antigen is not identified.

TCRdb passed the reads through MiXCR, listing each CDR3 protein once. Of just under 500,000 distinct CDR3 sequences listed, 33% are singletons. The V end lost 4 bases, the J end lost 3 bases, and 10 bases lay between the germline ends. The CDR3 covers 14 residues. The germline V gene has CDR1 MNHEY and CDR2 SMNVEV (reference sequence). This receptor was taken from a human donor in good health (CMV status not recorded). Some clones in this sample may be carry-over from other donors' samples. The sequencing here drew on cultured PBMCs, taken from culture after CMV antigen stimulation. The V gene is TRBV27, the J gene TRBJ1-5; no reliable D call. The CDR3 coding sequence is TGTGCCAGCAGTTCGGGGATACTCAATCAGCCCCAGCATTTT. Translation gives CASSSGILNQPQHF.